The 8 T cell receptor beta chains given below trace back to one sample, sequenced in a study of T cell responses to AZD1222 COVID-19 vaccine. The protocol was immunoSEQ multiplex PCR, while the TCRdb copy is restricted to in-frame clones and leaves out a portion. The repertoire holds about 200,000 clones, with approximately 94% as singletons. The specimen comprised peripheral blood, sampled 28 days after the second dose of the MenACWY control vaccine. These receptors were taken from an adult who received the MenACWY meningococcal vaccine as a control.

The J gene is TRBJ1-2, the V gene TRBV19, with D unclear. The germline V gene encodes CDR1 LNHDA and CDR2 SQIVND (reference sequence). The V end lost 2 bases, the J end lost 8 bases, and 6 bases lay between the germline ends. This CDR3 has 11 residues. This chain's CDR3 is CASSISAGYTF. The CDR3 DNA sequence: TGTGCCAGTAGTATAAGTGCCGGCTACACCTTC. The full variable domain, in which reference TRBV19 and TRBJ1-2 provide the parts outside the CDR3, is DGGITQSPKYLFRKEGQNVTLSCEQNLNHDAMYWYRQDPGQGLRLIYYSQIVNDFQKGDIAEGYSVSREKKESFPLTVTSAQKNPTAFYLCASSISAGYTFGSGTRLTVV.

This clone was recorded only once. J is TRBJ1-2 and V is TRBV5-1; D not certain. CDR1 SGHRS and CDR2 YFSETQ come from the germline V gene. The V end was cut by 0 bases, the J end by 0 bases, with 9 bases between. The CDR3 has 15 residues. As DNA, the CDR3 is TGCGCCAGCAGCTTGGAGCCTGGTTCTAACTATGGCTACACCTTC. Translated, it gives CASSLEPGSNYGYTF.

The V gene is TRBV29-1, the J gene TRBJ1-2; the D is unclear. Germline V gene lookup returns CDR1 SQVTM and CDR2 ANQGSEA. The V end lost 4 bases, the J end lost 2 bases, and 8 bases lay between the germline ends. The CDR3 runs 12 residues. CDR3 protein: CSVVRTNYGYTF. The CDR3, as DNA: TGCAGCGTTGTTCGGACGAACTATGGCTACACCTTC.

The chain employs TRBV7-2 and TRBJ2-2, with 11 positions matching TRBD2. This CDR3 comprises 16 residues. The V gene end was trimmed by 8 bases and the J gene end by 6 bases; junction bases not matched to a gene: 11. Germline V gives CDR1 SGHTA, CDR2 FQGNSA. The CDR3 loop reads CASPTPGTSGSGELFF. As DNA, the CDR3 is TGTGCCAGCCCCACACCTGGGACTAGCGGTTCCGGGGAGCTGTTTTTT.

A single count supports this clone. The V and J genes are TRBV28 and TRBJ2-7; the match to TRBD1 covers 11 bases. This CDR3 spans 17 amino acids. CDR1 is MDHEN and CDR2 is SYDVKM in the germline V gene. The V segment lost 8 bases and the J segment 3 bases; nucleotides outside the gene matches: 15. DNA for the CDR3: TGTGCCAGCCTTCGCCGAAGCGTTGGGACAGGGGGCTACGAGCAGTACTTC. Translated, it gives CASLRRSVGTGGYEQYF.

The CDR3 coding sequence is TGTGCCAGCAGCCCCCGAAGGGTAGACACCGGGGAGCTGTTTTTT. The encoded protein is CASSPRRVDTGELFF. The chain has TRBV11-2 and TRBJ2-2; no clear D gene. Per the germline V gene, CDR1 is SGHAT and CDR2 is FQNNGV. The CDR3 extends over 15 amino acids. Trimming removed 5 bases from V and 3 bases from J, with 13 bases in between.

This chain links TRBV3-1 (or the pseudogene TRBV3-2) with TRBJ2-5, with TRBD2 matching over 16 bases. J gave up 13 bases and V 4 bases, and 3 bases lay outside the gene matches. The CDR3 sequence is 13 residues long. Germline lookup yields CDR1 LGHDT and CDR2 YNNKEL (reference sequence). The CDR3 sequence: CASSRGLAGGVYF. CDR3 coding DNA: TGTGCCAGCAGCCGGGGACTAGCGGGAGGGGTGTACTTC.

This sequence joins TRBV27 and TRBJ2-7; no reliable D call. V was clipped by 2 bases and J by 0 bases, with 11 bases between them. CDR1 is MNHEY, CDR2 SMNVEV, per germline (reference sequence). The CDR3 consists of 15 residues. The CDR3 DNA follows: TGTGCCAGCAGTTTAAAGGGCCGAAGCTCCTACGAGCAGTACTTC. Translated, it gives CASSLKGRSSYEQYF.